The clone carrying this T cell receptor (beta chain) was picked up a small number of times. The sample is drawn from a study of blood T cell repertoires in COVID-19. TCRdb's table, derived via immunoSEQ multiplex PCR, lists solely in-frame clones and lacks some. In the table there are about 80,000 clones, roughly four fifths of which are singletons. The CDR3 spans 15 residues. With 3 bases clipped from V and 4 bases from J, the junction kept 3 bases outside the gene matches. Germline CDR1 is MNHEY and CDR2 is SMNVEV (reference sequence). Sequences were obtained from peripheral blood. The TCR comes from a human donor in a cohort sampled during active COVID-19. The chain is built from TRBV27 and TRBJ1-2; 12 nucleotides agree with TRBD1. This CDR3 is CASSLGTGGGYGYTF. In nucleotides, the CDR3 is TGTGCCAGCAGTTTGGGGACAGGGGGCGGCTATGGCTACACCTTC.